This TCR beta chain was profiled in a study of vaccination and CD4 T cells after COVID-19. Study details: Median time from COVID diagnosis to post-COVID sampling was over 85 days (35 to 161).

Germline V gene data show CDR1 as DFQATT and CDR2 as SNEGSKA (reference sequence). The CDR3 is 13 amino acids. V lost 6 bases and J lost 5; bases outside the gene matches: 9. Of note for this clonotype: Its cognate antigen is unknown.

Noted treatment: approximately 9-day PBMC culture with coronavirus spike peptide pools or control peptides (ViraFEST assay). Researchers used the Oncomine TCR Beta short-read assay to sequence DNA from cultured CD4+ T cells. TCRdb reanalysed the PCR reads using MiXCR and keeps one entry per CDR3 protein. This sample carries about 14,000 distinct CDR3 sequences, roughly 27% of them seen once, and the ten largest clones take roughly 18%. V and J are TRBV20-1 and TRBJ1-1, with 7 bases matching TRBD1. What was sequenced was cultured CD4+ T cells from blood. The sequence was obtained from a human donor with COVID-19. As DNA, the CDR3 is TGCAGTGCCGGGAGGGGGCGAGCGACTGAAGCTTTCTTT. Protein sequence: CSAGRGRATEAFF.